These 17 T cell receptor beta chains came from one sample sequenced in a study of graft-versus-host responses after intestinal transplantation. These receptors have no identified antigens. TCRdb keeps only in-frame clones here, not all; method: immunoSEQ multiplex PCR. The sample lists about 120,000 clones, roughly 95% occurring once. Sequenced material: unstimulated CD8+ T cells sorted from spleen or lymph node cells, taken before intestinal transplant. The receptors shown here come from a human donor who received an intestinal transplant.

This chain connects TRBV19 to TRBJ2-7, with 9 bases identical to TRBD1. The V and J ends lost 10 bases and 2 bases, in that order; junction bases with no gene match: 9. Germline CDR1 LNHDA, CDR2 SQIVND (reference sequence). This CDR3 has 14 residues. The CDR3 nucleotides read TGTGCCACCTCAGGCGGGACAGGGCCCTACGAGCAGTACTTC. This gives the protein CATSGGTGPYEQYF.

For the CDR3, the DNA is TGTGCCTGGAGCACCATCCCCTTAACAGTCAACTATGGCTACACCTTC. It translates to CAWSTIPLTVNYGYTF. The V and J genes are TRBV30 and TRBJ1-2; D is unresolved. The CDR3 length is 16 residues. Germline CDR1 reads GTSNPN; CDR2 reads SVGIG (reference sequence). Trimming took 3 bases from V and 2 from J, leaving 19 bases between them.

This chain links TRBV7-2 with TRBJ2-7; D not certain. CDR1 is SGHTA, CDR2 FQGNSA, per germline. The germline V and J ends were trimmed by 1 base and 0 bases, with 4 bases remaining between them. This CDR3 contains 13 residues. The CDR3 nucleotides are TGTGCCAGCAGCTTAGACAGCTCCTACGAGCAGTACTTC. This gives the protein CASSLDSSYEQYF.

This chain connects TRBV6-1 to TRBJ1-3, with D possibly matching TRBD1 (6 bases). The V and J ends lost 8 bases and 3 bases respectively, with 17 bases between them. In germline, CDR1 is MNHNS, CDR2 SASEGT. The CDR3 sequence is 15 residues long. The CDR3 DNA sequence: TGTGCCAGCCCTGAGGGGGAAATTGTTGGAAACACCATATATTTT. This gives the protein CASPEGEIVGNTIYF.

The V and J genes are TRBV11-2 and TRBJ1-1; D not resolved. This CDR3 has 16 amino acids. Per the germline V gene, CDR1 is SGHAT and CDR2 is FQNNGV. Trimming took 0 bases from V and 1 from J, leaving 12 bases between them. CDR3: CASSLDAPTPNTEAFF. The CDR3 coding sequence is TGTGCCAGCAGCTTAGATGCCCCAACCCCGAACACTGAAGCTTTCTTT.

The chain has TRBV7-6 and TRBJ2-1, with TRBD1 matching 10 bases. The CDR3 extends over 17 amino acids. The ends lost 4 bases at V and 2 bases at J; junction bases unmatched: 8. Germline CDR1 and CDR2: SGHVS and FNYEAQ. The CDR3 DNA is TGTGCCAGCAGCTCCCCACCGGGACAGGGGCCCTACAATGAGCAGTTCTTC. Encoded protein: CASSSPPGQGPYNEQFF.

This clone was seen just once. CDR3 protein: CASSPSGAKNIQYF. In DNA, the CDR3 is TGTGCCAGCAGTCCGAGCGGGGCCAAAAACATTCAGTACTTC. The chain recombines TRBV28 with TRBJ2-4; a weak D match, TRBD2 (6 bases). Germline assignment: CDR1 MDHEN and CDR2 SYDVKM. This CDR3 has 14 residues. Trimming took off 5 bases at V and 1 base at J, with 9 bases between the two ends.

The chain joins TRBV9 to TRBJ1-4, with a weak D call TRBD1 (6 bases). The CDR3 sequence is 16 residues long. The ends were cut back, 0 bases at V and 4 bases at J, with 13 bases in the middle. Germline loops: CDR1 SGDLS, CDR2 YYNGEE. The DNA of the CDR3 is TGTGCCAGCAGCGTAGACTGGCAGGGGTTTAATGAAAAACTGTTTTTT. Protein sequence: CASSVDWQGFNEKLFF.

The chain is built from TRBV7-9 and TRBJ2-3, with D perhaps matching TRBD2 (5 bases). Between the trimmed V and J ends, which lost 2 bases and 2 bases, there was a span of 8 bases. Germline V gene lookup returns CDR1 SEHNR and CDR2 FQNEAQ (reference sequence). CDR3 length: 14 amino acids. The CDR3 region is CASSLSGFTDTQYF. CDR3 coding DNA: TGTGCCAGCAGCTTAAGCGGATTCACAGATACGCAGTATTTT.

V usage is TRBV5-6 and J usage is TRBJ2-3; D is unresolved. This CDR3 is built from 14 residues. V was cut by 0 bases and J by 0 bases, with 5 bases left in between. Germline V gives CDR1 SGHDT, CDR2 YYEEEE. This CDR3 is CASSLGSSTDTQYF. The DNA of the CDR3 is TGTGCCAGCAGCTTGGGGTCTAGCACAGATACGCAGTATTTT.

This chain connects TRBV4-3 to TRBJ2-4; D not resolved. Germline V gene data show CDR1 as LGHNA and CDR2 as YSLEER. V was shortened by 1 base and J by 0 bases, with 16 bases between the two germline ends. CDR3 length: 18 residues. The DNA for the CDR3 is TGCGCCAGCAGCCAAGGGGGTTTGCGTCATCTAGCCAAAAACATTCAGTACTTC. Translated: CASSQGGLRHLAKNIQYF.

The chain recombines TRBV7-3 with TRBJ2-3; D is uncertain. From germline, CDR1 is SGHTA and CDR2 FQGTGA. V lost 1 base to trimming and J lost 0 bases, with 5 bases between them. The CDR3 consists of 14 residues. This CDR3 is CASSLIPSTDTQYF. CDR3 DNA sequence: TGTGCCAGCAGCTTAATCCCGAGCACAGATACGCAGTATTTT.

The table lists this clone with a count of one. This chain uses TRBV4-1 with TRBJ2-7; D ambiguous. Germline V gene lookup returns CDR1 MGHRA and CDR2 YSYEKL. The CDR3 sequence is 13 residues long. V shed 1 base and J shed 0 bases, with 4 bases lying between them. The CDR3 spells CASSQVASYEQYF. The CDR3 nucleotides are TGCGCCAGCAGCCAAGTAGCCTCCTACGAGCAGTACTTC.

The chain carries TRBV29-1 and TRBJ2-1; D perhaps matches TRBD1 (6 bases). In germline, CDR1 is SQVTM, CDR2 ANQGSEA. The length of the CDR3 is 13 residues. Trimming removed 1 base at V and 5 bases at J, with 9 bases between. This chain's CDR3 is CSVEGAGDNEQFF. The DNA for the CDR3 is TGCAGCGTTGAAGGGGCAGGGGACAATGAGCAGTTCTTC.

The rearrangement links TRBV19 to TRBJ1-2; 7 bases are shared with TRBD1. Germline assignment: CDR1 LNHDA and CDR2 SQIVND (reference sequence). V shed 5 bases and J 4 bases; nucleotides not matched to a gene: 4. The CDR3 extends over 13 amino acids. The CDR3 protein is CASSGDSFYGYTF. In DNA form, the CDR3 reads TGTGCCAGTAGTGGGGACAGCTTCTATGGCTACACCTTC.

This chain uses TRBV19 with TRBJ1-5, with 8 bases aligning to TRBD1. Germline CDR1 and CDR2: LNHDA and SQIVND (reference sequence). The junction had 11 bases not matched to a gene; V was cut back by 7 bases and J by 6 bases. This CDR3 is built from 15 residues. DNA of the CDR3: TGTGCCAGTATCCCGGACAGGGAAGTAAGTCAGCCCCAGCATTTT. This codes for CASIPDREVSQPQHF.

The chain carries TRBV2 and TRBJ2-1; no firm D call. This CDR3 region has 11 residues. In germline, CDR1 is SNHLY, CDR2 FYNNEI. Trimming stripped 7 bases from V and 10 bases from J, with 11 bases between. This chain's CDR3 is CASKGEQEQFF. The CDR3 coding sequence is TGTGCCAGCAAGGGCGAGCAGGAGCAGTTCTTC.